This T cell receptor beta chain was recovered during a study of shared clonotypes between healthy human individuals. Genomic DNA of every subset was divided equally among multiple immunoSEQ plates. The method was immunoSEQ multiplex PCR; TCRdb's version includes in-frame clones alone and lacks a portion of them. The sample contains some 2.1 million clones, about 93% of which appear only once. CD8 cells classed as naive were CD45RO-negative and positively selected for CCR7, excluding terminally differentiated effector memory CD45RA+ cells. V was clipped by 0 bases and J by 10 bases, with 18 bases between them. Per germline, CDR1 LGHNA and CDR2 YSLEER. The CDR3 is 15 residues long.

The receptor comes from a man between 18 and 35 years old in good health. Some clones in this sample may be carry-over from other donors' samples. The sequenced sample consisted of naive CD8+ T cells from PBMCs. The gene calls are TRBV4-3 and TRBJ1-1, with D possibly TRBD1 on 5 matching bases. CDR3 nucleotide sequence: TGCGCCAGCAGCCAAGAACCGGGCAGGGCCGATGGAGCTTTCTTT. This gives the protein CASSQEPGRADGAFF.